The rows below give T cell receptor beta chains drawn from one sample of a study of blood T cells in healthy people across ages. TCRdb itself ran the 5' RACE reads through MiXCR, one entry per CDR3 protein. The sample records hundreds of thousands of distinct CDR3 sequences, 40% to 60% being singletons. Sequencing was performed on blood. These receptors were collected from a man aged 30 to 45 in good health. CDR3s include the opening cysteine and the closing phenylalanine or tryptophan.

CDR3,J,V
CASSGTGGTEAFF,TRBJ1-1,TRBV9
CAWSVLTVINEKLFF,TRBJ1-4,TRBV30
CASSPPPGLHYGYTF,TRBJ1-2,TRBV16
CASSQDHTSLNEQFF,TRBJ2-1,TRBV4-3
CASSFREVDTQYF,TRBJ2-3,TRBV12-3/TRBV12-4
CSARRDRGNEQFF,TRBJ2-1,TRBV20-1
CASSYRTGGNEQFF,TRBJ2-1,TRBV7-9
CASSLSFTAATNEKLFF,TRBJ1-4,TRBV7-8
CASSSMTDTQYF,TRBJ2-3,TRBV6-6
CASSPGTGRRGNEQFF,TRBJ2-1,TRBV6-1
CASSFTSVETQYF,NA,TRBV7-7
CASSPDYRGISYEQYF,TRBJ2-7,TRBV5-5
CASSLTSGGAGELFF,TRBJ2-2,TRBV7-2
CASSPRGQQETQYF,TRBJ2-5,TRBV18
CASSPEAGRNEQFF,TRBJ2-1,TRBV9
CASSSSGGCQETQYF,TRBJ2-5,TRBV5-1
CASSQSGVQETQYF,TRBJ2-5,TRBV3-1
CASSYNSGADTQYF,TRBJ2-3,TRBV6-5
CASSLFDLQGFNEQFF,TRBJ2-1,TRBV5-5
CASSLAATDSETQYF,NA,TRBV7-9
CASITHGRTYEQYF,NA,TRBV6-5
CASSDRGLGYWGYTF,TRBJ1-2,TRBV6-5
CASSLAVLAPLYF,TRBJ2-5,TRBV7-2
CASSLDRGPIYGYTF,TRBJ1-2,TRBV5-1
CASSRDRGTYNSPLHF,TRBJ1-6,TRBV6-6
CASSQDRSGTALEQYF,TRBJ2-5,TRBV4-3
CAISNPLNTEAFF,TRBJ1-1,TRBV6-1
CASSLSPLKTGWNSPLHF,TRBJ1-6,TRBV7-9
CASSYGGANNQPQHF,TRBJ1-5,TRBV6-2/TRBV6-3
CASRGLEQYF,TRBJ2-7,TRBV6-2/TRBV6-3
CASSRQGEAYEQYF,TRBJ2-7,TRBV25-1
CASSLAGRGHETQYF,TRBJ2-5,TRBV7-2
CASSATGGRNIQYF,TRBJ2-4,TRBV5-1
CASSLDSLNTEAFF,TRBJ1-1,TRBV5-1
CASSEDLYPRNFGYTF,TRBJ1-2,TRBV5-1
CASSLDRGGQSEQFF,TRBJ2-1,TRBV7-2
CASSPSQGLSYGYTF,TRBJ1-2,TRBV6-5
CASSLETRISGANVLTF,TRBJ2-6,TRBV7-9
CASSQTPNSYEQYF,TRBJ2-7,TRBV3-1
CASSVGGYEQYF,TRBJ2-7,TRBV5-1
CTSSGFTDTQYF,TRBJ2-3,TRBV25-1
CASSQEYDGGATYEQYF,TRBJ2-7,TRBV4-1
CASSALDRGLGGYTF,TRBJ1-2,TRBV4-1
CASSVRDSTYGQYF,TRBJ2-7,TRBV13
CASSLAGESYNEQFF,TRBJ2-1,TRBV5-1
CASSRRRDSYEQYF,TRBJ2-7,TRBV5-5
CASRSRLVGDRATQYF,TRBJ2-3,TRBV6-5
CATSDAGAGANVLTF,TRBJ2-6,TRBV24-1
CSVGMLESFSTDTQYF,TRBJ2-3,TRBV29-1
CASSSPGQDRYEQYF,TRBJ2-7,TRBV7-9
CASSATGAYEQYF,TRBJ2-7,TRBV27